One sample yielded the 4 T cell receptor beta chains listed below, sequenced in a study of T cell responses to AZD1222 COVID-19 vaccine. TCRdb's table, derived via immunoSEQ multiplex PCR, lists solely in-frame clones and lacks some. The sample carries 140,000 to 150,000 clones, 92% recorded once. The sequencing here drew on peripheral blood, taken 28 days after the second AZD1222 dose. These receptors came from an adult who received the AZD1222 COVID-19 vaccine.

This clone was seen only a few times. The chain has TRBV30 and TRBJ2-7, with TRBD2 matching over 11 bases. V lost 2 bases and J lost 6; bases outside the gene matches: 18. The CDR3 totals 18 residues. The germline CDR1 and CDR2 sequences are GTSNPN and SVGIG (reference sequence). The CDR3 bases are TGTGCCTGGAGTCCCACGAGGGATAGCGGGAGGGTGCTCGGCGAGCAGTACTTC. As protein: CAWSPTRDSGRVLGEQYF.

CDR3 protein: CATSRVAVLNQPQHF. In DNA, the CDR3 is TGTGCCACCAGCAGAGTAGCAGTTCTCAATCAGCCCCAGCATTTT. V is TRBV15 and J is TRBJ1-5; D ambiguous. Germline CDR1 and CDR2: LNHNV and YYDKDF (reference sequence). V lost 1 base to trimming and J lost 3 bases, with 10 bases between them. The CDR3 totals 15 residues.

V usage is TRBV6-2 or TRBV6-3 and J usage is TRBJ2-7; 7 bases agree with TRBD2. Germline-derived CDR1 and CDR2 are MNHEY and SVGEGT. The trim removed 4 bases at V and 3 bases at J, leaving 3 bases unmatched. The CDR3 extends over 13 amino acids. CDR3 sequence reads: CASSSGTIYEQYF. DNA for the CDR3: TGTGCCAGCAGTTCGGGGACTATCTACGAGCAGTACTTC.

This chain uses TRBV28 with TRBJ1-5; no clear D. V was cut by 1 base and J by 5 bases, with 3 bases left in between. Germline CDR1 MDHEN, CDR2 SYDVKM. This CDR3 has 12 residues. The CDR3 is CASSLSYQPQHF. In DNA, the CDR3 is TGTGCCAGCAGTTTATCTTATCAGCCCCAGCATTTT.